A single sample is the source of the 26 T cell receptor beta chains below, sequenced in a study of T cell changes during pregnancy in multiple sclerosis. Sequencing was performed with immunoSEQ multiplex PCR; in TCRdb, only in-frame clones are kept and a portion is missing. The sample consists of some 80,000 clones, approximately 88% of them appearing once. The specimen comprised peripheral blood, sampled in the first trimester of pregnancy. The receptors were gathered from a female donor in good health, enrolled as a control in a pregnancy study.

The chain has TRBV18 and TRBJ2-1; TRBD2 might be the D (5 bases). Germline CDR1 and CDR2: KGHSH and LQKENI. This CDR3 region has 15 residues. V was trimmed by 2 bases and J by 4 bases, leaving 12 bases between them. DNA for the CDR3: TGTGCCAGCTCACCAAAATTAGGGAGATACAATGAGCAGTTCTTC. It translates to CASSPKLGRYNEQFF.

The chain recombines TRBV7-8 with TRBJ2-1; D perhaps matches TRBD2 (5 bases). CDR1 and CDR2 (germline): SGHVS, FQNEAQ. CDR3 length: 15 amino acids. Trimming removed 4 bases at V and 0 bases at J, with 10 bases between. The CDR3 region is CASSSGSSSYNEQFF. In nucleotides, the CDR3 is TGTGCCAGCAGCTCGGGGTCCAGCTCCTACAATGAGCAGTTCTTC.

The gene calls are TRBV2 and TRBJ2-5, with a weak D call TRBD1 (6 bases). V dropped 7 bases and J dropped 2 bases, with 11 bases sitting between them. In germline, CDR1 is SNHLY, CDR2 FYNNEI. This CDR3 is built from 13 residues. The CDR3 is CASTTGMQETQYF. Here the CDR3 DNA reads TGTGCCAGCACCACAGGGATGCAAGAGACCCAGTACTTC.

This chain joins TRBV11-2 and TRBJ2-5, with a tentative D call TRBD1 (5 bases). Trimming removed 2 bases at V and 4 bases at J, with 11 bases between. The CDR3 length is 14 residues. CDR1 SGHAT and CDR2 FQNNGV come from the germline V gene. The CDR3 nucleotides read TGTGCCAGCAGCTTATACAGGCTTCTAGAGACCCAGTACTTC. It codes for CASSLYRLLETQYF.

The gene calls are TRBV2 and TRBJ2-7, with 8 bases matching TRBD1. V lost 6 bases to trimming and J lost 6 bases; unmatched junction nucleotides: 4. Germline CDR1 is SNHLY and CDR2 is FYNNEI. The CDR3 loop spans 12 amino acids. CDR3 protein: CASSLDRAEQYF. CDR3 sequence (DNA): TGTGCCAGCAGCCTGGACAGGGCCGAGCAGTACTTC. Full variable domain (missing parts from reference TRBV2 and TRBJ2-7): EPEVTQTPSHQVTQMGQEVILRCVPISNHLYFYWYRQILGQKVEFLVSFYNNEISEKSEIFDDQFSVERPDGSNFTLKIRSTKLEDSAMYFCASSLDRAEQYFGPGTRLTVT.

The rearrangement joins TRBV11-3 to TRBJ2-1, with 7 nucleotides matching TRBD2. This CDR3 is built from 15 residues. Germline CDR1 is SGHNT and CDR2 is YENEEA. Trimming cost V 3 bases and J 1 base; bases outside gene matches: 3. In DNA form, the CDR3 reads TGTGCCAGCAGCTTCGGGGGAGGGTCCTACAATGAGCAGTTCTTC. Protein sequence: CASSFGGGSYNEQFF. The full variable domain, with the rest looked up from reference TRBV11-3 and TRBJ2-1, is EAGVVQSPRYKIIEKKQPVAFWCNPISGHNTLYWYLQNLGQGPELLIRYENEEAVDDSQLPKDRFSAERLKGVDSTLKIQPAELGDSAVYLCASSFGGGSYNEQFFGPGTRLTVL.

This clone was detected a few times. The chain carries TRBV4-2 and TRBJ2-3, with 7 bases lining up with TRBD2. CDR3 length equals 18 residues. Trimming cost V 1 base and J 1 base; bases outside gene matches: 11. CDR1 is LGHNA, CDR2 YNFKEQ, per germline. CDR3 amino acids: CASSQVGRGVSGTDTQYF. In nucleotides, the CDR3 is TGTGCCAGCAGCCAAGTTGGACGGGGGGTCTCCGGCACAGATACGCAGTATTTT.

The rearrangement links TRBV5-1 to TRBJ2-7; a possible D gene is TRBD2 (6 bases). The CDR3 loop spans 14 amino acids. From germline, CDR1 is SGHRS and CDR2 YFSETQ. Trimming removed 4 bases from V and 0 bases from J, with 11 bases in between. The CDR3 loop is CASSVDYSSYEQYF. The CDR3 region has the DNA TGCGCCAGCAGCGTGGACTACTCCTCCTACGAGCAGTACTTC.

This sequence joins TRBV18 and TRBJ2-3; 7 bases are shared with TRBD1. V gave up 3 bases and J gave up 2 bases; unmatched junction bases: 8. This CDR3 region has 16 residues. The germline CDR1 and CDR2 sequences are KGHSH and LQKENI. The CDR3, as DNA: TGTGCCAGCTCACCTCTCCCGGGACAGCACACAGATACGCAGTATTTT. Its translation: CASSPLPGQHTDTQYF.

The chain recombines TRBV10-3 with TRBJ2-3; TRBD1 agrees at 8 bases. Germline V gene sequence: CDR1 ENHRY, CDR2 SYGVKD. V shed 7 bases, J shed 1 base, and the junction held 4 bases outside the gene matches. The CDR3 is made up of 14 amino acids. The CDR3 loop reads CAIKLTGGTDTQYF. The CDR3 bases are TGTGCCATCAAGTTGACAGGGGGCACAGATACGCAGTATTTT.

The CDR3 DNA follows: TGTGCCAGCAGTGCCTCAGGGGGTTATGGCTACACCTTC. Translation gives CASSASGGYGYTF. The chain combines TRBV6-4 with TRBJ1-2; the match to TRBD1 covers 7 bases. CDR1 is MRHNA, CDR2 SNTAGT, per germline. The CDR3 loop spans 13 amino acids. The ends lost 4 bases at V and 5 bases at J; junction bases unmatched: 4.

This clone was detected only once. The rearrangement uses TRBV5-1 and TRBJ2-2, with 9 bases lining up with TRBD2. The CDR3 has 16 residues. The germline gives CDR1 SGHRS, CDR2 YFSETQ. With V trimmed by 4 bases and J by 9 bases, 13 bases remained unmatched. The CDR3 region is CASSATSAGGPRELFF. The CDR3 DNA reads TGCGCCAGCAGCGCTACTTCGGCGGGGGGGCCCCGGGAGCTGTTTTTT.

The rearrangement links TRBV28 to TRBJ1-3; 8 bases match TRBD1. V was pared by 8 bases and J by 3 bases, with 3 bases of the junction left unmatched. The CDR3 covers 13 residues. From germline, CDR1 is MDHEN and CDR2 SYDVKM. CDR3 region: CASWTGIGNTIYF. The DNA for the CDR3 is TGTGCCAGCTGGACAGGGATTGGAAACACCATATATTTT.

This clone was observed a single time. The chain combines TRBV7-2 with TRBJ1-2; D is possibly TRBD1 (5 bases). The V and J ends lost 5 bases and 3 bases respectively, with 13 bases between them. CDR1 and CDR2 from the germline V gene are SGHTA and FQGNSA. CDR3 length: 14 residues. The chain's CDR3 is CASSLTGGYYGYTF. CDR3 coding DNA: TGTGCCAGCAGCCTTACTGGGGGGTACTATGGCTACACCTTC. The complete variable domain, with remaining parts taken from reference TRBV7-2 and TRBJ1-2, reads GAGVSQSPSNKVTEKGKDVELRCDPISGHTALYWYRQSLGQGLEFLIYFQGNSAPDKSGLPSDRFSAERTGGSVSTLTIQRTQQEDSAVYLCASSLTGGYYGYTFGSGTRLTVV.

The chain carries TRBV5-8 and TRBJ1-2; D might be TRBD1 (5 bases). The CDR3 totals 14 residues. Germline V gene data show CDR1 as SGHTS and CDR2 as YDEGEE. Trimming stripped 0 bases from V and 5 bases from J, with 11 bases between. The CDR3 region has the DNA TGTGCCAGCAGCTTGGGGGGGGATCTATATGGCTACACCTTC. It specifies CASSLGGDLYGYTF.

This clone was seen a few times. The CDR3 DNA follows: TGTGCCAGCAGTTACGGACAGGCGACTGAAGCTTTCTTT. Protein: CASSYGQATEAFF. The gene calls are TRBV6-5 and TRBJ1-1; 7 bases line up with TRBD1. The CDR3 contains 13 residues. Germline CDR1 MNHEY, CDR2 SVGAGI. The J segment lost 5 bases and the V segment lost 2 bases, leaving 2 bases of the junction unmatched.

This clone was seen just once. The chain is built from TRBV18 and TRBJ1-1; 7 nucleotides agree with TRBD1. The CDR3 runs to 17 residues. In germline, CDR1 is KGHSH, CDR2 LQKENI. Trimming took 3 bases from V and 0 from J; bases not matched to a gene: 10. In DNA form, the CDR3 reads TGTGCCAGCTCACCGAACCGGGACAGAGTCATGAACACTGAAGCTTTCTTT. As protein: CASSPNRDRVMNTEAFF. The variable domain in full, with the rest retrieved from reference TRBV18 and TRBJ1-1, is NAGVMQNPRHLVRRRGQEARLRCSPMKGHSHVYWYRQLPEEGLKFMVYLQKENIIDESGMPKERFSAEFPKEGPSILRIQQVVRGDSAAYFCASSPNRDRVMNTEAFFGQGTRLTVV.

V is TRBV15 and J is TRBJ1-5; TRBD1 agrees at 10 bases. Per germline, CDR1 LNHNV and CDR2 YYDKDF (reference sequence). The CDR3 is made up of 16 amino acids. Germline trimming cut 3 bases from V and 5 bases from J; bases unmatched to any gene: 7. This CDR3 is CATSRAGTGVDQPQHF. CDR3 nucleotides: TGTGCCACCAGCAGGGCCGGGACAGGGGTGGATCAGCCCCAGCATTTT.

CDR3 in amino acids: CASSTRDRGREKLFF. As DNA, the CDR3 is TGTGCCAGCAGCACCCGGGACAGGGGGCGTGAAAAACTGTTTTTT. The rearrangement links TRBV7-8 to TRBJ1-4, with 12 bases that match TRBD1. Germline V lookup: CDR1 SGHVS, CDR2 FQNEAQ. V gave up 5 bases and J gave up 7 bases; unmatched junction bases: 5. There are 15 residues in the CDR3.

This clone is a singleton in its sample. The chain couples TRBV6-5 to TRBJ2-7, with D possibly TRBD1 on 6 matching bases. Germline CDR1 is MNHEY and CDR2 is SVGAGI. The CDR3 sequence is 12 residues long. Between the trimmed V and J ends, which lost 6 bases and 6 bases, there was a span of 12 bases. The CDR3 protein is CASRRSRGEQYF. The CDR3 coding sequence is TGTGCCAGCAGGCGATCCAGGGGCGAGCAGTACTTC.

The genes are TRBV7-2 and TRBJ2-7; D is possibly TRBD2 (5 bases). The V gene lost 5 bases and the J gene lost 0 bases, with 17 bases spanning the gap. The CDR3 has 16 amino acids. Germline CDR1 is SGHTA and CDR2 is FQGNSA. The CDR3 region is CASSPRGRSTSYEQYF. CDR3 nucleotides: TGTGCCAGCAGCCCCCGAGGGCGGAGTACCTCCTACGAGCAGTACTTC.

This sequence joins TRBV6-5 and TRBJ2-5, with D maybe TRBD2 (5 bases). The CDR3 contains 13 residues. V lost 3 bases to trimming and J lost 1 base, with 6 bases between them. The germline gives CDR1 MNHEY, CDR2 SVGAGI. The CDR3 nucleotides are TGTGCCAGCAGTTATAGCGTCCAAGAGACCCAGTACTTC. This gives the protein CASSYSVQETQYF.

The J gene is TRBJ2-3, the V gene TRBV4-2; 7 positions agree with TRBD2. Trimming at V came to 1 base and at J to 2 bases, leaving 6 bases not matched to a gene. The CDR3 spans 16 residues. The V gene's germline CDR1 is LGHNA and CDR2 YNFKEQ. The CDR3 loop is CASSQGPRGFTDTQYF. DNA of the CDR3: TGTGCCAGCAGCCAAGGTCCGCGGGGGTTCACAGATACGCAGTATTTT.

The chain recombines TRBV28 with TRBJ2-7; weak D call: TRBD1 (8 bases). Germline V gives CDR1 MDHEN, CDR2 SYDVKM. The V end lost 7 bases, the J end lost 3 bases, and 19 bases lay between the germline ends. CDR3 size: 15 residues. The CDR3 protein is CASTPGGRGLYEQYF. The CDR3 nucleotides read TGTGCCAGCACGCCGGGAGGCAGGGGGCTCTACGAGCAGTACTTC.

In nucleotides, the CDR3 is TGCGCCAGCAGCTTGGCCGGGGGGACTAGCGGGACCGGGGAGCTGTTTTTT. It specifies CASSLAGGTSGTGELFF. The chain employs TRBV5-1 and TRBJ2-2, with 12 bases identical to TRBD2. CDR3 length equals 17 residues. V was clipped by 0 bases and J by 5 bases; unmatched bases: 5. Looked up from germline, CDR1 is SGHRS and CDR2 is YFSETQ.

In its sample, this clone was seen a few times. The CDR3 nucleotides are TGTGCCAGCAGTGAGGAAGGGGGGGCTGAAGCTTTCTTT. It translates to CASSEEGGAEAFF. The chain couples TRBV6-4 to TRBJ1-1; D is possibly TRBD1 (6 bases). Germline loops: CDR1 MRHNA, CDR2 SNTAGT. This CDR3 spans 13 amino acids. V lost 3 bases and J 6 bases, leaving 11 bases between the germline ends.